Listed below are T cell receptor beta chains from one sample, sequenced in a study of T cell responses to AZD1222 COVID-19 vaccine. TCRdb keeps only in-frame clones here, not all; method: immunoSEQ multiplex PCR. The table has about 120,000 clones, about 89% seen once. The input for sequencing was peripheral blood, taken on day 0 of AZD1222 vaccination. These receptors were obtained from an adult in good health. CDR3s include the opening cysteine and the closing phenylalanine or tryptophan. The D gene is left open where the match is weak. The size field is filled for only some rows; it gives once, few, many or a size class.

TRBV9	NA	TRBD1	TRBJ1-2	TGTGCCAGCAGCGTAGGGACAGGGCTTGTAGGTGGCTACACCTTC	CASSVGTGLVGGYTF
TRBV7-6	NA	TRBD1	TRBJ1-5	TGTGCCAGCAGCTGGAGCCCGGGACAGATCCACGATCAGCCCCAGCATTTT	CASSWSPGQIHDQPQHF
TRBV6-6	NA	NA	TRBJ2-4	TGTGCCAGCAGTAGAGAAACCCTAGCCAAAAACATTCAGTACTTC	CASSRETLAKNIQYF
TRBV18	NA	NA	TRBJ2-2	TGTGCCAGCTCACCATTGCCCTCTGGAGGGGAGCTGTTTTTT	CASSPLPSGGELFF
TRBV28	NA	TRBD1	TRBJ1-1	TGTGCCAGCAGGACAGGGGACACTGAAGCTTTCTTT	CASRTGDTEAFF
TRBV29-1	NA	TRBD2	TRBJ2-1	TGCAGCGGGGGACTAGCGGTAAACAATGAGCAGTTCTTC	CSGGLAVNNEQFF
TRBV3-1/TRBV3-2	once	TRBD1	TRBJ1-1	TGTGCCAGCAGCCAAGAGACAGGGGCCTACACTGAAGCTTTCTTT	CASSQETGAYTEAFF
TRBV14	NA	NA	TRBJ2-3	TGTGCCAGCAGGGCCCTCAGCACAGATACGCAGTATTTT	CASRALSTDTQYF
TRBV5-1	NA	NA	TRBJ2-2	TGCGCCAGCAGCTTGGCCGGGGGAGCACAAAATTATAACACCGGGGAGCTGTTTTTT	CASSLAGGAQNYNTGELFF
TRBV19	NA	NA	TRBJ1-2	TGTGCCAGTAGTATGGTTAACTATGGCTACACCTTC	CASSMVNYGYTF
TRBV27	NA	TRBD2	TRBJ2-4	TGTGCCAGCAGTCCCCTCCCCGGGACTAGCGGGGATCTAGCCAAAAACATTCAGTACTTC	CASSPLPGTSGDLAKNIQYF
TRBV6-6	NA	TRBD1	TRBJ1-5	TGTGCCAGCAGTTACGTCGGGACAGGGGGCGCGCCCCAGCATTTT	CASSYVGTGGAPQHF
TRBV2	NA	NA	TRBJ1-1	TGTGCCAGCAGCCTTACAGGGATTTACACTGAAGCTTTCTTT	CASSLTGIYTEAFF
TRBV2	NA	TRBD1	TRBJ2-7	TGTGCCAGCACCACCATTATGACAGGGCGCGAGCAGTACTTC	CASTTIMTGREQYF
TRBV13	NA	TRBD2	TRBJ2-7	TGTGCCAGCAGCCCCAGTTGGGAGGGGATCTCCTACGAGCAGTACTTC	CASSPSWEGISYEQYF
TRBV29-1	NA	NA	TRBJ1-1	TGCAGCGTTGTTAAAGACACTGAAGCTTTCTTT	CSVVKDTEAFF
TRBV7-4	NA	NA	TRBJ2-4	TGTGCCAGCAGCTTGAGTCCTAGCCATGGGGACAAAAACATTCAGTACTTC	CASSLSPSHGDKNIQYF
TRBV7-9	NA	NA	TRBJ2-3	TGTGCCAGCAGCTTCACAGGTGGTCGCGATACGCAGTATTTT	CASSFTGGRDTQYF
TRBV28	NA	NA	TRBJ2-6	TGTGCCAGCAGCAATGGTGGGGCTTCTGGGGCCAACGTCCTGACTTTC	CASSNGGASGANVLTF
TRBV3-1/TRBV3-2	NA	NA	TRBJ1-2	TGTGCCAGCAGCCAAGATCGGGCAGAAAGTTATGGCTACACCTTC	CASSQDRAESYGYTF
TRBV5-8	NA	NA	TRBJ1-2	TGTGCCAGCAGCTTGCCTCAGGGCTATGGCTACACCTTC	CASSLPQGYGYTF
TRBV7-2	NA	NA	TRBJ2-1	TGTGCCAGCAGCACCGACCGGGACCTCTACAATGAGCAGTTCTTC	CASSTDRDLYNEQFF
TRBV19	NA	TRBD1	TRBJ1-2	TGTGCCAGTAGGGACCTCGGGACAGGGGATGGCTACACCTTC	CASRDLGTGDGYTF
TRBV28	NA	NA	TRBJ1-2	TGTGCCAGCAGTTTCCTCGGAAATGGCTACACCTTC	CASSFLGNGYTF
TRBV7-8	NA	TRBD1	TRBJ1-6	TGTGCCAGCAGCTTAGCTACAGGGGTTTACTCACCCCTCCACTTT	CASSLATGVYSPLHF
TRBV3-1/TRBV3-2	NA	NA	TRBJ1-2	TGTGCCAGCAGCCAAGCCAGGGTATATGGCTACACCTTC	CASSQARVYGYTF
TRBV29-1	NA	NA	TRBJ1-4	TGCAGCGCCGGATGGAAAACTAATGAAAAACTGTTTTTT	CSAGWKTNEKLFF
TRBV6-5	NA	TRBD1	TRBJ2-3	TGTGCCTCAAAACCCGGGGGACAGGGGACAGATACGCAGTATTTT	CASKPGGQGTDTQYF
TRBV2	NA	NA	TRBJ2-2	TGTGCCAGCGGCAGGTTTCCCGCGAATCTTAACACCGGGGAGCTGTTTTTT	CASGRFPANLNTGELFF
TRBV6-5	NA	NA	TRBJ1-2	TGTGCCAGCACCTCGGTAGGCCAACCTAACTATGGCTACACCTTC	CASTSVGQPNYGYTF
TRBV30	NA	TRBD1	TRBJ1-5	TGTGCCTGGAGTGGGGGACAGTACAATCAGCCCCAGCATTTT	CAWSGGQYNQPQHF
TRBV15	few	NA	TRBJ2-6	TGTGCCACCAGCAGAGATCAGGGATCTGGGGCCAACGTCCTGACTTTC	CATSRDQGSGANVLTF
TRBV6-2/TRBV6-3	NA	NA	TRBJ1-1	TGTGCCAGCAGTCAAGGGGGGAAAACTGAAGCTTTCTTT	CASSQGGKTEAFF
TRBV6-1	NA	TRBD2	TRBJ2-7	TGTGCCAGCAGTGAACCGCGGGGGGGTTACGAGCAGTACTTC	CASSEPRGGYEQYF
TRBV2	NA	NA	TRBJ1-5	TGTGCCAGCACCGGAAGTCAGGAGTTGAGAAATCAGCCCCAGCATTTT	CASTGSQELRNQPQHF
TRBV5-4	NA	NA	TRBJ2-5	TGTGCCAGCAGCTTGGTCCCGGAGATCCAAGAGACCCAGTACTTC	CASSLVPEIQETQYF
TRBV3-1/TRBV3-2	NA	TRBD1	TRBJ1-2	TGTGCCAGCAGCCCCTCCAGGGACAGTCCATTCTATGGCTACACCTTC	CASSPSRDSPFYGYTF
TRBV6-4	NA	NA	TRBJ2-2	TGTGCCAGCACCCCCCGGGGAGGGGGCACCGGGGAGCTGTTTTTT	CASTPRGGGTGELFF
TRBV6-5	NA	NA	TRBJ1-3	TGTGCCAGCAGTACAGAGACTGGAAACACCATATATTTT	CASSTETGNTIYF
TRBV7-9	NA	NA	TRBJ2-7	TGTGCCAGCAGCTTTGTGGGAGTCCACGAGCAGTACTTC	CASSFVGVHEQYF
TRBV7-9	few	NA	TRBJ1-2	TGTGCCAGCACCCCCGGCAGGGACCGTAACTATGGCTACACCTTC	CASTPGRDRNYGYTF
TRBV12-5	NA	NA	TRBJ1-5	TGTGCTAGTGGTTTGGTAGGTATGGGGCCCCAGCATTTT	CASGLVGMGPQHF
TRBV27	NA	NA	TRBJ1-2	TGTGCCAGCAGTCTCGACAGGATGACAGGCTACACCTTC	CASSLDRMTGYTF
TRBV6-6	NA	NA	TRBJ1-1	TGTGCCAGCAGTTATGGGGACACAGCAAACACTGAAGCTTTCTTT	CASSYGDTANTEAFF
TRBV5-1	NA	NA	TRBJ1-2	TGCGCCAGCAGCTTGGCCTTAGGCACAGCTAACTATGGCTACACCTTC	CASSLALGTANYGYTF
TRBV14	NA	NA	TRBJ1-2	TGTGCCAGCAGCCAAGATAGGAGGGGGGAGTACGACGGCTACACCTTC	CASSQDRRGEYDGYTF
TRBV18	NA	NA	TRBJ2-1	TGTGCCAGCTCACCACTGCCCGTCGGGGCGGGAAATGAGCAGTTCTTC	CASSPLPVGAGNEQFF
TRBV27	NA	NA	TRBJ1-1	TGTGCCAGCAACACTGAAGCTTTCTTT	CASNTEAFF
TRBV4-2	NA	NA	TRBJ2-5	TGTGCCAGCAGCCCTCGGACAGCTGGTGAGACCCAGTACTTC	CASSPRTAGETQYF
TRBV5-1	NA	NA	TRBJ1-1	TGCGCCAGCAGCCCAACCCTGCGGGCCCTGGGGACTGAAGCTTTCTTT	CASSPTLRALGTEAFF
TRBV3-1/TRBV3-2	NA	NA	TRBJ1-6	TGTGCCAGCAGCCCGTCCGGTTCACCCCTCCACTTT	CASSPSGSPLHF
TRBV6-2/TRBV6-3	NA	TRBD1	TRBJ1-2	TGTGCCAGCAGTACCGGGGGACAGTCCACCTTC	CASSTGGQSTF